The present TCR beta chain was sequenced within a study of technical replicates of blood from a few donors. The method was immunoSEQ multiplex PCR; TCRdb's version includes in-frame clones alone and lacks a portion of them. Of about 75,000 clones in the sample, nearly 98% were seen once. The sample holds one count of this clone. Sequencing used T cells isolated from PBMCs. This clonotype was obtained from a human donor in good health.

The CDR3 spells CASSYRGLAGVNEQYF. The CDR3 bases are TGTGCCAGCAGTTACCGCGGACTAGCGGGAGTGAACGAGCAGTACTTC. The V gene is TRBV27, the J gene TRBJ2-7; 13 nucleotides match TRBD2. The germline V gene encodes CDR1 MNHEY and CDR2 SMNVEV (reference sequence). This CDR3 is 16 amino acids long. J lost 5 bases, V lost 4 bases, and 8 bases had no gene match.